This T cell receptor (beta chain) was found in a study of OX40 agonist ivuxolimab in advanced cancers. The repertoire was sequenced with immunoSEQ multiplex PCR; TCRdb's copy has only in-frame clones and lacks some. The repertoire holds tens of thousands of clones, with approximately 86% as singletons. The germline CDR1 and CDR2 sequences are SGHAT and FQNNGV. Trimming removed 2 bases at V and 0 bases at J, with 11 bases between. This CDR3 region has 16 residues. This clonotype originated in an adult with an advanced solid tumor such as melanoma, head and neck, liver or kidney cancer. The source material was CD4+ or CD8+ T cells sorted from blood, sampled in a trial of the OX40 agonist ivuxolimab. This chain links TRBV11-2 with TRBJ2-1, with TRBD1 as a possible D gene (6 bases). The CDR3 DNA follows: TGTGCCAGCAGCTTACCAGGGGCTAGCTCCTACAATGAGCAGTTCTTC. Protein: CASSLPGASSYNEQFF.